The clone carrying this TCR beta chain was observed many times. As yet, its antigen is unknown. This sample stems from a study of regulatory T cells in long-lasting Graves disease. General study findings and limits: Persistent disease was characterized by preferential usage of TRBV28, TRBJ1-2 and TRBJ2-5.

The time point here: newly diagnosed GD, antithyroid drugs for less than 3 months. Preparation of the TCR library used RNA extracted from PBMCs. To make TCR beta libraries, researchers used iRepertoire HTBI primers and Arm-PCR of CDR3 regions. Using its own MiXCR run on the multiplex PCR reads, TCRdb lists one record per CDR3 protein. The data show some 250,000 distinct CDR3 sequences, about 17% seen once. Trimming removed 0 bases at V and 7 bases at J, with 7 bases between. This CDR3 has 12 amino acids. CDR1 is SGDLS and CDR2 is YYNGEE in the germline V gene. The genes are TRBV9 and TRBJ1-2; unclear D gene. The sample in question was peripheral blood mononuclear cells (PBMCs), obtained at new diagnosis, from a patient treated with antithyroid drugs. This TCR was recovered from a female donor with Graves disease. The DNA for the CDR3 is TGTGCCAGCAGCGTAGTGGATGGTGGCTACACCTTC. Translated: CASSVVDGGYTF.